The T cell receptor beta chain described here comes from a study of T-cell reconstitution after alpha-beta-depleted transplantation in children. A TCRbeta library incorporating unique molecular identifiers was prepared. In TCRdb, the PCR reads were re-called with MiXCR into one record per CDR3 protein. The data show 60,000 to 85,000 distinct CDR3 sequences, 15% to 20% seen once. This CDR3 has 15 amino acids. Germline loops: CDR1 SGHRS, CDR2 YFSETQ. V shed 3 bases and J shed 7 bases, with 16 bases lying between them. The table lists this clonotype with a few counts. The target antigen is unknown. Study results and limitations: Reported findings indicate that, about two months after transplant, alpha-beta T cells came from several hundred expanded clones, which were derived from non-depleted graft cells. Fresh T-cell production supplied most of the T-cell counts and diversity seen one year after transplant. Surviving thymic progenitors and recipient T cells were the source of high TCRbeta diversity at day 60 in some patients.

The sequence derives from a male patient aged 2-15 years who had a stem cell transplant for acute lymphoblastic leukemia, so the T cells may come from the graft donor. The chain joins TRBV5-1 to TRBJ2-2; TRBD2 is a possible D gene (5 bases). The sample here was PBMCs, mostly from graft donor cells, taken 360 days after TCRalphabeta/CD19-depleted stem cell transplant. CDR3 in DNA: TGCGCCAGCAGCTCGGAGGCCCTGTGGCTCGGGGAGCTGTTTTTT. Translating it yields CASSSEALWLGELFF.